The clone carrying this TCR beta chain was observed at least ten times. The read stops 3 residues short of the end of the CDR3; the missing end is completed from the germline J gene. This entry comes from a study of T cell clonality in common variable immunodeficiency. The CDR3 spans 18 residues. The germline CDR1 and CDR2 sequences are KGHSH and LQKENI. With V trimmed by 2 bases and J by 0 bases, 9 bases remained unmatched. Caucasian heritage predominated among both patients and controls. TCRdb keeps only in-frame clones here, not all; method: immunoSEQ multiplex PCR. The record shows roughly 50,000 clones for this sample, with no singletons present.

Sequenced sample: peripheral blood mononuclear cells. The chain carries TRBV18 and TRBJ2-2; 7 positions agree with TRBD2. The TCR was taken from a person aged 18 to 75 in good health. This CDR3 reads CASSPVSTSASNTGELFF. Partial CDR3 DNA: TGTGCCAGCTCACCAGTCTCAACTAGCGCTTCGAACACCGGGGAG. Looking up the rest from reference TRBV18 and TRBJ2-2 gives the full variable domain: NAGVMQNPRHLVRRRGQEARLRCSPMKGHSHVYWYRQLPEEGLKFMVYLQKENIIDESGMPKERFSAEFPKEGPSILRIQQVVRGDSAAYFCASSPVSTSASNTGELFFGEGSRLTVL.